Shown below are 10 T cell receptor beta chains from a single sample sequenced in a study of blood T cells in healthy people across ages. Sample-barcoded 5' priming and a J-beta primer mix drove a second PCR of roughly 6 to 12 cycles. TCRdb called the 5' RACE reads again in MiXCR, with one record for every CDR3 protein. The table records roughly 1,500,000 distinct CDR3 sequences, around 35% of them present only once. The specimen sequenced was blood. The receptors were sampled from a woman aged 25 to 39 in good health.

The rearrangement uses TRBV14 and TRBJ2-7; 7 bases align to TRBD2. Germline V lookup: CDR1 SGHDN, CDR2 FVKESK. This CDR3 comprises 16 residues. The V gene end was trimmed by 4 bases and the J gene end by 3 bases; junction bases not matched to a gene: 12. The CDR3 nucleotides are TGTGCCAGCAGCCCGTTAGCGGGCCACCCAGACTACGAGCAGTACTTC. It specifies CASSPLAGHPDYEQYF.

V gene TRBV20-1 combines with J gene TRBJ2-7; maybe TRBD1 (5 bases). Between the trimmed V and J ends, which lost 4 bases and 3 bases, there was a span of 10 bases. The CDR3 sequence is 12 residues long. Germline V gives CDR1 DFQATT, CDR2 SNEGSKA (reference sequence). The DNA of the CDR3 is TGCAGTGCTACAGGGCAAGTCTACGAGCAGTACTTC. This gives the protein CSATGQVYEQYF.

Of note for this clonotype: Likely a read error: the CDR3 ends without its conserved phenylalanine or tryptophan. The rearrangement joins TRBV25-1 to TRBJ1-1; 9 bases are shared with TRBD1. The CDR3 runs to 15 residues. The germline V gene has CDR1 MGHDK and CDR2 SYGVNS. V shed 4 bases, J shed 1 base, and the junction held 4 bases outside the gene matches. This chain's CDR3 is CASSAGQGSNTEAFC. The DNA of the CDR3 is TGTGCCAGCAGTGCCGGACAGGGGTCGAACACTGAAGCTTTCTGT.

This clonotype appeared a few times. The chain couples TRBV6-2 or TRBV6-3 to TRBJ2-5; 9 nucleotides match TRBD2. The CDR3 totals 17 residues. The V gene end was trimmed by 4 bases and the J gene end by 2 bases; junction bases not matched to a gene: 11. Germline V gene sequence: CDR1 MNHEY, CDR2 SVGEGT. In DNA form, the CDR3 reads TGTGCCAGCAGTTCCCCTAGACTAGCGGCCACACAAGAGACCCAGTACTTC. This gives the protein CASSSPRLAATQETQYF.

The rearrangement links TRBV5-1 to TRBJ2-7; 10 nucleotides line up with TRBD1. V lost 5 bases and J lost 5; bases outside the gene matches: 4. CDR1 SGHRS and CDR2 YFSETQ come from the germline V gene. CDR3 length: 13 residues. The CDR3 coding sequence is TGCGCCAGCAGGGGACAGGGGAACGACGAGCAGTACTTC. Amino acid sequence: CASRGQGNDEQYF.

This clonotype appeared a few times. V is TRBV10-1 and J is TRBJ2-3; 10 nucleotides match TRBD2. Germline values: CDR1 WNHNN, CDR2 SYGVQD (reference sequence). The CDR3 sequence is 18 residues long. Unmatched junction bases numbered 9, after V lost 0 bases and J lost 3 bases. The CDR3 DNA sequence: TGCGCCAGCAGTGAGTCTGCGCTAGCGGGGGCCCATACAGATACGCAGTATTTT. Translating gives CASSESALAGAHTDTQYF.

The chain couples TRBV27 to TRBJ2-2, with D possibly matching TRBD2 (5 bases). The CDR3 has 14 residues. From germline, CDR1 is MNHEY and CDR2 SMNVEV (reference sequence). The ends were cut back, 5 bases at V and 2 bases at J, with 9 bases in the middle. The CDR3 protein is CASSRGLNTGELFF. In DNA, the CDR3 is TGTGCCAGCAGTCGCGGGCTTAACACCGGGGAGCTGTTTTTT.

This sequence joins TRBV6-1 and TRBJ2-3; 12 bases agree with TRBD1. Unmatched junction bases numbered 10, after V lost 6 bases and J lost 6 bases. The CDR3 is 16 amino acids. Germline values: CDR1 MNHNS, CDR2 SASEGT. CDR3: CASRERGDRGPDTQYF. The CDR3 DNA is TGTGCCAGCAGAGAACGGGGGGACAGGGGGCCCGATACGCAGTATTTT.

The genes are TRBV4-1 and TRBJ2-2; D is ambiguous. Germline CDR1 is MGHRA and CDR2 is YSYEKL. The CDR3 loop spans 16 amino acids. V was shortened by 4 bases and J by 1 base, with 13 bases between the two germline ends. CDR3 DNA: TGCGCCAGCAGCCCTCCTGCCGTGGGGAACACCGGGGAGCTGTTTTTT. This gives the protein CASSPPAVGNTGELFF.

The V call is TRBV12-5, the J call TRBJ1-1; TRBD1 matches 7 bases. The CDR3 is 12 amino acids. Per the germline V gene, CDR1 is LGHNT and CDR2 is FRNRAP. Trimming took 4 bases from V and 8 from J; bases not matched to a gene: 4. The CDR3 reads CASGSDRSEAFF. The CDR3 bases are TGTGCTAGTGGTTCGGACAGGTCAGAAGCTTTCTTT.